The clone carrying this T cell receptor beta chain was seen a few times. The sample is drawn from a study of blood T cell repertoires in COVID-19. The wider study: T cells, B-cell-depleted T cells, or PBMCs supplied cDNA or gDNA.

Original handling: Amplified reference gene primers provided the basis for estimating nucleated cell counts. TCRdb's copy holds only in-frame clones and misses some; the assay was immunoSEQ multiplex PCR. The D gene and trimming were derived from the DNA, and the V and J assignments and clone size from that table. Here the sample spans 300,000 or so clones, 90% being singletons. Germline V lookup: CDR1 SNHLY, CDR2 FYNNEI. V was cut by 5 bases and J by 9 bases, with 17 bases left in between. CDR3 length: 15 residues. This receptor was taken from a woman in her thirties or forties with acute or convalescent COVID-19. What was sequenced was peripheral blood. J is TRBJ1-6 and V is TRBV2; D is possibly TRBD1 (6 bases). The CDR3 region is CASSTRGGDISPLHF. The CDR3 DNA reads TGTGCCAGCAGTACGCGGGGGGGGGACATTTCACCCCTCCACTTT.